This T cell receptor (beta chain) is from a study of type 1 regulatory T cells (TCRdb year 2021). In the study overall: An in vitro protocol by which a Tr1-enriched, alloantigen-specific CD4 T cell product named T-allo10 was generated was characterized in the study. T-allo10 was being tested clinically in patients with hematological malignancies who were undergoing allogeneic hematopoietic stem cell transplantation.

TCRdb lists the instrument as Illumina MiSeq. Clones were called with MiXCR by TCRdb after fastp trimmed the public reads at Q25, and only in-frame beta chains were retained. Rows are combined by CDR3 protein, so each entry shows the most common genes and DNA. In all, the sample holds approximately 77,000 distinct CDR3 sequences, and less than 25% of those were seen once. The ten largest clones add up to less than 10% of the sample. Via the germline V gene (reference sequence), CDR1 is LNHNV and CDR2 YYDKDF. The CDR3, from cysteine to phenylalanine, totals 13 residues. Only the CDR3 region is kept as DNA, spanning 39 bases read in frame from base 1. At the junction V is shortened by 1 base and J by 6 bases, with 9 bases in between. Remarks on this clonotype: The target of this receptor is not known. No quality values exist for individual bases; no much larger clone is one base distant.

Study-wide findings and limitations: Tr1 cells showed a more restricted TCR repertoire than non-Tr1 cells, which the study interpreted as alloantigen-induced clonal expansion.

What was sequenced was cultured type 1 regulatory T (Tr1) cells, either the whole culture or a sorted fraction (not recorded which). The cell subset or site label on this specimen signifies: type 1 regulatory T cells sorted from the T-allo10 product. In this chain, TRBV15 is recombined with TRBJ1-1; the D gene is perhaps TRBD1, from 5 matching bases. This clonotype originated in a human donor in good health. The CDR3 region has the sequence CATSRVWDSEAFF. The nucleotide sequence is TGTGCCACCAGCAGAGTTTGGGACTCTGAAGCTTTCTTT.